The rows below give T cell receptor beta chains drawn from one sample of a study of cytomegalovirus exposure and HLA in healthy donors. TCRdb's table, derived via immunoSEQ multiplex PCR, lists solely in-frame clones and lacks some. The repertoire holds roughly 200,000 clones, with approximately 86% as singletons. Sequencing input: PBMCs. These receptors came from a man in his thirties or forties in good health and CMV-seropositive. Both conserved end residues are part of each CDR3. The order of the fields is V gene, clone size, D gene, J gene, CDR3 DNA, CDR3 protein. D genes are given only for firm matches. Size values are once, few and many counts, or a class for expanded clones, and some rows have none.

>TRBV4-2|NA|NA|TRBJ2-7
TGTGCCAGCAGCCAAGTCGACGGCGTCTCCTACGAGCAGTACTTC
CASSQVDGVSYEQYF
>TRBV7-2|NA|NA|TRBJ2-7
TGTGCCAGCAGCCGAACGTCGGGCTTTTCATCCTACGAGCAGTACTTC
CASSRTSGFSSYEQYF
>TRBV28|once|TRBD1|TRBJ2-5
TGTGCCAGCAATACCGGGACAGGGCTCCAAGAGACCCAGTACTTC
CASNTGTGLQETQYF
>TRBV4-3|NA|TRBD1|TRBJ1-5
TGCGCCAGCAGCCTATTTCACCAGGGGGGTAGCAATCAGCCCCAGCATTTT
CASSLFHQGGSNQPQHF
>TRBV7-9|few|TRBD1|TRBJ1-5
TGTGCCAGCAGCTTAGGGACAGGGAATAGCAATCAGCCCCAGCATTTT
CASSLGTGNSNQPQHF
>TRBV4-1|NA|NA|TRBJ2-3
TGCGCCAGCAGCCCCGTTTTGAGAGATACGCAGTATTTT
CASSPVLRDTQYF
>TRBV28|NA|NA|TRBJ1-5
TGTGCCAGCAGTTTAATTATACAGGCAGGCCGTCAGCCCCAGCATTTT
CASSLIIQAGRQPQHF
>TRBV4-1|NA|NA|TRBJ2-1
TGCGCCAGCAGCCACGCGAATAATGAGCAGTTCTTC
CASSHANNEQFF
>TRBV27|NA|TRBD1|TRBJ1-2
TGTGCCAGCAGCTTGGGACAGCAATCCTACTATGGCTACACCTTC
CASSLGQQSYYGYTF
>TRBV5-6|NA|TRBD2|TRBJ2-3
TGTGCCAGCAGCTTTGAGCGGGGAGATACGCAGTATTTT
CASSFERGDTQYF
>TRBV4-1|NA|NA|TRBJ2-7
TGCGCCAGCAGCCGACAGTCAGGGGGGGCCTACGAGCAGTACTTC
CASSRQSGGAYEQYF
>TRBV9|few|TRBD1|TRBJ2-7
TGTGCCAGCAGCGCCTCCGGGACAGGGGCTGTGGAGCAGTACTTC
CASSASGTGAVEQYF
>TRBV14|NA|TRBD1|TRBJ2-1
TGTGCCAGCAGCCAATTTCACATCCCGACAGGGGTCCATGAGCAGTTCTTC
CASSQFHIPTGVHEQFF
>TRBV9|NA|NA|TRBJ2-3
TGTGCCAGCAGCGTAGGCCGGGGCACAGATACGCAGTATTTT
CASSVGRGTDTQYF
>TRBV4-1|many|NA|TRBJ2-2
TGCGCCAGCAGCCAGGGAAGAGGGCCCAACACCGGGGAGCTGTTTTTT
CASSQGRGPNTGELFF
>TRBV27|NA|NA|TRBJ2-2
TGTGCCAGCAGTCCTCTCCCCATAACCGGGGAGCTGTTTTTT
CASSPLPITGELFF
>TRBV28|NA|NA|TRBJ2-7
TGTGCCAGCAGACACTCCGGGATTCTATACTCCTACGAGCAGTACTTC
CASRHSGILYSYEQYF
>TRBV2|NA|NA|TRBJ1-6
TGTGCCAGCAGGGGGCAGGGAGATTCACCCCTCCACTTT
CASRGQGDSPLHF
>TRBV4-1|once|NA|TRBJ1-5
TGCGCCAGCAGCCATGACCGATTTGCGCGTCAGCCCCAGCATTTT
CASSHDRFARQPQHF
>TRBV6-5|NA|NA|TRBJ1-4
TGTGCCAGCACCACAGGGCTTGAAAAACTGTTTTTT
CASTTGLEKLFF
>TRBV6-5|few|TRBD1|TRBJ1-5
TGTGCCAGCCAGCAGGGGGCTTATAGCAATCAGCCCCAGCATTTT
CASQQGAYSNQPQHF
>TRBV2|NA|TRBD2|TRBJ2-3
TGTGCCAGCTTCGGGGGGACTAGCGGCACAGATACGCAGTATTTT
CASFGGTSGTDTQYF
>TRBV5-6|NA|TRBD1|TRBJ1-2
TGTGCCAGCAGCTTGGGGTCGGGACAGGTCTATGGCTACACCTTC
CASSLGSGQVYGYTF
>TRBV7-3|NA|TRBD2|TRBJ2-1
TGTGCCAGCAGCTTACTAGCGGGGGGAAACAATGAGCAGTTCTTC
CASSLLAGGNNEQFF
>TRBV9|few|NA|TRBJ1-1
TGTGCCAGCAGCGTAGCTGGGGCTGAAGCTTTCTTT
CASSVAGAEAFF
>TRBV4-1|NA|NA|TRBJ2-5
TGCGCCAGCAGCCGGACAGATCAAGAGACCCAGTACTTC
CASSRTDQETQYF
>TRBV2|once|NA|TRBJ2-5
TGTGCCAGCACCGGACAGATGACGGAGACCCAGTACTTC
CASTGQMTETQYF
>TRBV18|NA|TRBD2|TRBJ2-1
TGTGCCAGCTCACCCGGACTAGCGTCTCACAATGAGCAGTTCTTC
CASSPGLASHNEQFF
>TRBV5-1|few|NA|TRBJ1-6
TGCGCCAGCAGCTTGGTAGGTGAGACCCTCCACTTT
CASSLVGETLHF
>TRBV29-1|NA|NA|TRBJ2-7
TGCAGCGTCGACTTTGGGGATTACGAGCAGTACTTC
CSVDFGDYEQYF
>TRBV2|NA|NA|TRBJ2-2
TGTGCCAGCAAGCAGGCAGATAACACCGGGGAGCTGTTTTTT
CASKQADNTGELFF
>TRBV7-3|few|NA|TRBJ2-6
TGTGCCAGCAGCTTAGAGGGCTCTGGGGCCAACGTCCTGACTTTC
CASSLEGSGANVLTF
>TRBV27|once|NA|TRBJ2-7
TGTGCCAGTGAAACCTCTGGACACCCCTACGAGCAGTACTTC
CASETSGHPYEQYF
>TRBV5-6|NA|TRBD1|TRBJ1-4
TGTGCCAGCAGCTTGGACAGGGGCAGGGCAACTAATGAAAAACTGTTTTTT
CASSLDRGRATNEKLFF
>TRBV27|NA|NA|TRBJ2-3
TGTGCCAGCAGGCGGCAGGGATTCACAGATACGCAGTATTTT
CASRRQGFTDTQYF
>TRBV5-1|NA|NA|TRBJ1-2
TGCGCCAGCAGCGTCCACAGGGAAGCTAACTATGGCTACACCTTC
CASSVHREANYGYTF
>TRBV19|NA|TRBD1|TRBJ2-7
TGTGCCAGAAGGGGACAGGGGCCCGCCTACGAGCAGTACTTC
CARRGQGPAYEQYF
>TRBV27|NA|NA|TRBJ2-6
TGTGCCAGCACGGGACAACCTGGGGCCAACGTCCTGACTTTC
CASTGQPGANVLTF
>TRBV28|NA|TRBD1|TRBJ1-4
TGTGCCAGCAATTCCGGTGGGACAGGTTCTGAAAAACTGTTTTTT
CASNSGGTGSEKLFF
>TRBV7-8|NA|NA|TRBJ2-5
TGTGCCAGCAGCTTAAGCAGGGTTCTGGAGACCCAGTACTTC
CASSLSRVLETQYF
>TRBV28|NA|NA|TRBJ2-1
TGTGCCAGCAGTTGGACAGTGTCCTACAATGAGCAGTTCTTC
CASSWTVSYNEQFF
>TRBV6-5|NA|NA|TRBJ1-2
TGTGCCAGCAGTTACGGTGCGGATAACTATGGCTACACCTTC
CASSYGADNYGYTF
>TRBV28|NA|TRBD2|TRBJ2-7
TGTGCCAGCAGAATAGGACTAGCGTTGACCTACGAGCAGTACTTC
CASRIGLALTYEQYF
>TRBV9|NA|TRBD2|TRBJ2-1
TGTGCCAGCAGCTCACATAGGACTAGCGGGAACTATGAGCAGTTCTTC
CASSSHRTSGNYEQFF
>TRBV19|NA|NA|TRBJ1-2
TGTGCCAGTGGAGGGGTGGGCTATGGCTACACCTTC
CASGGVGYGYTF
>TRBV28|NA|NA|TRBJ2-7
TGTGCCAGCGGTTGGGTCTACGAGCAGTACTTC
CASGWVYEQYF
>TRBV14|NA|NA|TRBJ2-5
TGTGCCAGCAGCCGGCGGGCAGCCGCCCAAGAGACCCAGTACTTC
CASSRRAAAQETQYF
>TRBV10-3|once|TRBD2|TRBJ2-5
TGTGCCATCAGTGAGTCCAGCGGGAGGGGGCGAGAGACCCAGTACTTC
CAISESSGRGRETQYF
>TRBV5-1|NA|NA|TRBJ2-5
TGCGCCAGCAGCTTGGCCGGTAGACGGGAAGAGACCCAGTACTTC
CASSLAGRREETQYF
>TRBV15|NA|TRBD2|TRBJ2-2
TGTGCCACCAGCAGAGATAGGTCAGCCGGACTAGCGGGTACGACCGGGGAGCTGTTTTTT
CATSRDRSAGLAGTTGELFF
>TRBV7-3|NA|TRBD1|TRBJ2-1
TGTGCCAGCAGCTTAACGGGGGACAGCCCCTACAATGAGCAGTTCTTC
CASSLTGDSPYNEQFF
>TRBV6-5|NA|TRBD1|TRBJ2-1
TGTGCCAGCAGTACAGGGACAGGGGCCAATGAGCAGTTCTTC
CASSTGTGANEQFF
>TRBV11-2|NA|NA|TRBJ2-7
TGTGCCAGCAGCTTAGATCCGATCGGGGGCTACGAGCAGTACTTC
CASSLDPIGGYEQYF
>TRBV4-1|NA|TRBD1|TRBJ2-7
TGCGCCAGCAGCCAAGGACAGGGGGGGGCCTACGAGCAGTACTTC
CASSQGQGGAYEQYF
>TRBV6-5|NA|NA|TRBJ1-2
TGTGCCAGCAGGTTAGGACAGATCTATGGCTACACCTTC
CASRLGQIYGYTF
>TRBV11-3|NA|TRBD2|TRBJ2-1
TGTGCCAGCAGCTTAAGGCTAGCGGGTCCTCATGAGCAGTTCTTC
CASSLRLAGPHEQFF
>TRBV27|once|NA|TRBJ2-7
TGTGCCAGCAGTTGGAAACTAAATTCCTACGAGCAGTACTTC
CASSWKLNSYEQYF
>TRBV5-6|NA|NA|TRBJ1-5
TGTGCCAGCAGCTTGTCGGATAATCAGCCCCAGCATTTT
CASSLSDNQPQHF
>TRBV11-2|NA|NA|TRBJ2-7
TGTGCCAGCAGCTTAGCGTTGGGGTCCTACGAGCAGTACTTC
CASSLALGSYEQYF
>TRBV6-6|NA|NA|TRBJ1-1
TGTGCCAGCAGTTATAGGGACACTGAAGCTTTCTTT
CASSYRDTEAFF